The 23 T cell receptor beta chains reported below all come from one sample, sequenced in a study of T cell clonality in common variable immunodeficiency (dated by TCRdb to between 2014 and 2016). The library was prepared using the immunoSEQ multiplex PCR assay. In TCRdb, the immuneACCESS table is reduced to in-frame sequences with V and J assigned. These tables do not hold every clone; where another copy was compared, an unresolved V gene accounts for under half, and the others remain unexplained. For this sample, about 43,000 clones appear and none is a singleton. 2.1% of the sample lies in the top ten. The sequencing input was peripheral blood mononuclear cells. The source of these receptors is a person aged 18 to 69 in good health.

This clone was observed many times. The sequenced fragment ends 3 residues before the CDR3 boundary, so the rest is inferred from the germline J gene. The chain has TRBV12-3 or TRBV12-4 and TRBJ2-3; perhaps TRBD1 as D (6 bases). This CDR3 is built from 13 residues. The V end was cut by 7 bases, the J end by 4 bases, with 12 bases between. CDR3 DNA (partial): TGTGCCAGCACCCGGACAGTAGCAGATACG. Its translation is CASTRTVADT. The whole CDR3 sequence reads CASTRTVADTQYF.

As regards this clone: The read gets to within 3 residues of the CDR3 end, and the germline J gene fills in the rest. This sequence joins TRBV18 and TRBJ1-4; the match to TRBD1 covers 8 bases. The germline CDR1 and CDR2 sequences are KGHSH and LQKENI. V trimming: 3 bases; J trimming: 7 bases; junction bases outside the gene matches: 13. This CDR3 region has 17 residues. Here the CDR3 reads CASSPRVTGTGGEKLFF. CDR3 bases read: TGTGCCAGCTCACCCCGGGTAACCGGGACAGGTGGTGAAAAA.

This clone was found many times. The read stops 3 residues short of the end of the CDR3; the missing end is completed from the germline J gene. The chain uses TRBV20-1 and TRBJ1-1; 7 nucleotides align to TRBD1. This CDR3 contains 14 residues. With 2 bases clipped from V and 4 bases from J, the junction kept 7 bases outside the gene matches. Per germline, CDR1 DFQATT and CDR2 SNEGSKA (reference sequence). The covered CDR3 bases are TGCAGTGCTAGAAGACAGGGCGCGGGCACTGAA. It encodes CSARRQGAGTE. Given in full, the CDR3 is CSARRQGAGTEAFF.

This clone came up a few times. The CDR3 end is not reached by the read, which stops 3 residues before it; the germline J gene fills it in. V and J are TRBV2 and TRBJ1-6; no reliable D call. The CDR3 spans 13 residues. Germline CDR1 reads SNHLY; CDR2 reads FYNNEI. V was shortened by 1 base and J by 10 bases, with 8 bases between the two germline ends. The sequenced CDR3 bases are TGTGCCAGCAGTGAAGAGCGGGGATCACCC. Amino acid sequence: CASSEERGSP. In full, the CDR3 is CASSEERGSPLHF. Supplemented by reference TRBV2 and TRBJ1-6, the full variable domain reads EPEVTQTPSHQVTQMGQEVILRCVPISNHLYFYWYRQILGQKVEFLVSFYNNEISEKSEIFDDQFSVERPDGSNFTLKIRSTKLEDSAMYFCASSEERGSPLHFGNGTRLTVT.

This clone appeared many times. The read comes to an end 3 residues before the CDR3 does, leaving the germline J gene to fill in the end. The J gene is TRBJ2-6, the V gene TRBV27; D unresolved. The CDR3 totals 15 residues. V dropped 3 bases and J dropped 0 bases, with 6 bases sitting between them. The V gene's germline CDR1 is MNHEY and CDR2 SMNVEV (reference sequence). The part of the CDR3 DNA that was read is TGTGCCAGCAGTTTCTCCAGCTCTGGGGCCAACGTC. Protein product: CASSFSSSGANV. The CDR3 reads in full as CASSFSSSGANVLTF.

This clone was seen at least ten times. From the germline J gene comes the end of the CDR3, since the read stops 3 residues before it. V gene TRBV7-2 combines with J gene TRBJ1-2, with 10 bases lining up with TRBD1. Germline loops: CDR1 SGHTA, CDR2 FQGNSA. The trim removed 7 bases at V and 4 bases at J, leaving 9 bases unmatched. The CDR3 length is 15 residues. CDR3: CASTLSTGGSYGYTF. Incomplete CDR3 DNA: TGTGCCAGCACCCTCTCGACAGGGGGCTCCTATGGC.

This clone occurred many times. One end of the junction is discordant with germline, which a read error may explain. This chain's CDR3 is CASSQEQGSYEQYF. CDR3 bases read: TGCGCCAGCAGCCAAGAGCAGGGTTCCTACGAG. The chain combines TRBV4-2 with TRBJ2-7; tentative D call: TRBD1 (5 bases). The read halts 3 residues ahead of the CDR3 end, with the missing end drawn from the germline J gene. Germline V gene lookup returns CDR1 LGHNA and CDR2 YNFKEQ. This CDR3 has 14 amino acids.

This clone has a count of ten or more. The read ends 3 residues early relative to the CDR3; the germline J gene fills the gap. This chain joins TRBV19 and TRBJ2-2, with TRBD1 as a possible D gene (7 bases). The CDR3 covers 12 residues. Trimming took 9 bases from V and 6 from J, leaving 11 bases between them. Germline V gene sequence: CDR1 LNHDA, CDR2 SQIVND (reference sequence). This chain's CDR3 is CASQGGAGELFF. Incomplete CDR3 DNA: TGTGCCAGCCAGGGGGGCGCCGGGGAG.

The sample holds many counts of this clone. The part of the CDR3 DNA that was read is TGTGCCTGGAGTCCAAGGGCCACACGAAATGAAAAA. Residues: CAWSPRATRNEK. The full CDR3 reads CAWSPRATRNEKLFF. J is TRBJ1-4 and V is TRBV30; the D is unclear. The read ends 3 residues shy of where the CDR3 ends; the end is completed using the germline J gene. Germline values: CDR1 GTSNPN, CDR2 SVGIG (reference sequence). The ends were cut back, 2 bases at V and 5 bases at J, with 15 bases in the middle. This CDR3 is 15 amino acids long. Full variable domain (outside the CDR3, taken from reference TRBV30 and TRBJ1-4): SQTIHQWPATLVQPVGSPLSLECTVEGTSNPNLYWYRQAAGRGLQLLFYSVGIGQISSEVPQNLSASRPQDRQFILSSKKLLLSDSGFYLCAWSPRATRNEKLFFGSGTQLSVL.

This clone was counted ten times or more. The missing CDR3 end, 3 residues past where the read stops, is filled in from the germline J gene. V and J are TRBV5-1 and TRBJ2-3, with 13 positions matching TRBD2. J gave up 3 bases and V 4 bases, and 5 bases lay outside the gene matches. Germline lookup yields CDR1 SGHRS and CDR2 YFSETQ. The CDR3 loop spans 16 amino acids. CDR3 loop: CASSAPGLAGTDTQYF. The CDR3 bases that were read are TGCGCCAGCAGCGCCCCGGGACTAGCGGGGACAGATACG.

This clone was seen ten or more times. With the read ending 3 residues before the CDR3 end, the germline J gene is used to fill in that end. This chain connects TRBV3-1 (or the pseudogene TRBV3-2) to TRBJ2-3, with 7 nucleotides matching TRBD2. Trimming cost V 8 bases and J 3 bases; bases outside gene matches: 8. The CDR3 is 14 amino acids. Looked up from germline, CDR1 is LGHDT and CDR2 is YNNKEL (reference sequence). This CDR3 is CASLSAGITDTQYF. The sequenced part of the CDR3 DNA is TGTGCCAGCTTATCAGCGGGGATTACAGATACG.

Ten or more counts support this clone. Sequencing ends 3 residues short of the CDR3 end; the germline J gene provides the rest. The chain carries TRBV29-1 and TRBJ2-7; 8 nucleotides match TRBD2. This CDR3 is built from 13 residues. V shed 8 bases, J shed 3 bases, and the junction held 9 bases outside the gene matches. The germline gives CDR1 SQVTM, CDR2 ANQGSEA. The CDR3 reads CSSSAGAGYEQYF. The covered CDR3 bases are TGCAGCTCCTCAGCGGGAGCTGGCTACGAG.

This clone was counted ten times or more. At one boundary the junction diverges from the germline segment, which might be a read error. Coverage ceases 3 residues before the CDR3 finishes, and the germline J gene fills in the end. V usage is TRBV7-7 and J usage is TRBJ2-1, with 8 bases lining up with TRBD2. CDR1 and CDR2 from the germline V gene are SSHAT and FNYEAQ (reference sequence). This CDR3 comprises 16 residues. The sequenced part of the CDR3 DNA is TGTGCTAGCAGCTTAAGCGGGGGCGCCTCCTACAATGAG. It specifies CASSLSGGASYNE. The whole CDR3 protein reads CASSLSGGASYNEQFF.

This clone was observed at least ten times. The CDR3 bases that were read are TGTGCCTGGAGTCTGGGGGGTTACGAG. This encodes CAWSLGGYE. The full CDR3 protein reads CAWSLGGYEQYF. J is TRBJ2-7 and V is TRBV30; a weak D match, TRBD2 (6 bases). Read sequence stops 3 residues before the CDR3 end, and the germline J gene provides the missing end. Germline V CDR1 and CDR2: GTSNPN, SVGIG (reference sequence). The CDR3 consists of 12 residues. Trimming stripped 2 bases from V and 4 bases from J, with 9 bases between.

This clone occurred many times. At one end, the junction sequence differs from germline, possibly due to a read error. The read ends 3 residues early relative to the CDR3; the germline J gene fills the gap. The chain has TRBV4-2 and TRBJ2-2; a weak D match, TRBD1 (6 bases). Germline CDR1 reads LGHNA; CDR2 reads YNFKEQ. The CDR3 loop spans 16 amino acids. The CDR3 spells CASSVGWGPNTGELFF. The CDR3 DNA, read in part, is TGCGCCAGCAGCGTCGGGTGGGGGCCTAACACCGGGGAG.

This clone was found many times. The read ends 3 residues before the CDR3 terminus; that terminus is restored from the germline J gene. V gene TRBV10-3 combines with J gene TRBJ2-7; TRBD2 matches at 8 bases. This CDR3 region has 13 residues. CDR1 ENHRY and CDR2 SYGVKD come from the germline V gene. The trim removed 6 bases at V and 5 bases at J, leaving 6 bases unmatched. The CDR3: CAISFGTSNEQYF. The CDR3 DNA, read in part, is TGTGCCATCAGCTTCGGGACTAGTAACGAG.

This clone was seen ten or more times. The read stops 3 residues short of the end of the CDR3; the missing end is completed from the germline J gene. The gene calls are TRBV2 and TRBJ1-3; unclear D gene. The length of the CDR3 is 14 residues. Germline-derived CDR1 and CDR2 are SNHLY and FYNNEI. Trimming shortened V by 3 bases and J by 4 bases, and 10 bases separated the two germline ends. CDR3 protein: CASSEIGGGNTIYF. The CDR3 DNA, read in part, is TGTGCCAGCAGTGAGATCGGCGGGGGAAACACC.

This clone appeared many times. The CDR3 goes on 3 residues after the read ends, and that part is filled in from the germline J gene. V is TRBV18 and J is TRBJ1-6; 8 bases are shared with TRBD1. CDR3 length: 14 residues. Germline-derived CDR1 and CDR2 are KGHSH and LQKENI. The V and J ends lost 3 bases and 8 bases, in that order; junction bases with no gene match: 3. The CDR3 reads CASSPSGGDSPLHF. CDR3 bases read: TGTGCCAGCTCACCGTCAGGGGGCGATTCACCC.

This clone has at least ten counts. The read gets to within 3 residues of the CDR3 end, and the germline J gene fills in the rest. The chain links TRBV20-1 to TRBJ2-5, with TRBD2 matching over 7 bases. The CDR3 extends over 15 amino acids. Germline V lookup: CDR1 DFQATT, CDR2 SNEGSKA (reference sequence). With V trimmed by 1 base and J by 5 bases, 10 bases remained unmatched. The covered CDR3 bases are TGCAGTGCTAGAGTCCTGGGGGGGGGAAGGGAGACC. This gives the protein CSARVLGGGRET. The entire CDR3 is CSARVLGGGRETQYF.

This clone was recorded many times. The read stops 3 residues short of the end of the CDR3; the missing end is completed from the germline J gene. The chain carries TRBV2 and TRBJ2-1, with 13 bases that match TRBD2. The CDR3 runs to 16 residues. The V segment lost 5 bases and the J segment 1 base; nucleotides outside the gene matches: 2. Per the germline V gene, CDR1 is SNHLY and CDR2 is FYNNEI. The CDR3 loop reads CASSKTSGRSYNEQFF. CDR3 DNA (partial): TGTGCCAGCAGTAAGACTAGCGGGAGGTCCTACAATGAG. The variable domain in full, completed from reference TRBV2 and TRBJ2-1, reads EPEVTQTPSHQVTQMGQEVILRCVPISNHLYFYWYRQILGQKVEFLVSFYNNEISEKSEIFDDQFSVERPDGSNFTLKIRSTKLEDSAMYFCASSKTSGRSYNEQFFGPGTRLTVL.

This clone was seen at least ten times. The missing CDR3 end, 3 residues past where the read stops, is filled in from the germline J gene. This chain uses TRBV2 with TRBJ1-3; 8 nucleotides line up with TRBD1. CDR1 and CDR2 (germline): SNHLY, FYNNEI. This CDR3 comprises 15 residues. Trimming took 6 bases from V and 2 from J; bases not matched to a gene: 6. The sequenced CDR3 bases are TGTGCCAGCAGCGACAGGGGACTGGCTGGAAACACC. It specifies CASSDRGLAGNT. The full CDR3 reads CASSDRGLAGNTIYF.

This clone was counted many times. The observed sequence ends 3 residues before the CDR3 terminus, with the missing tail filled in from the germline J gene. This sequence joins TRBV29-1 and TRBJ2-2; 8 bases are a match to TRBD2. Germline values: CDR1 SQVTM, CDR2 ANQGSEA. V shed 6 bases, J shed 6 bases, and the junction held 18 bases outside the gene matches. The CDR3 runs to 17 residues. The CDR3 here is CSVKHFGGAPRAGELFF. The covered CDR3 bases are TGCAGCGTGAAGCACTTCGGGGGGGCGCCCCGGGCCGGGGAG.

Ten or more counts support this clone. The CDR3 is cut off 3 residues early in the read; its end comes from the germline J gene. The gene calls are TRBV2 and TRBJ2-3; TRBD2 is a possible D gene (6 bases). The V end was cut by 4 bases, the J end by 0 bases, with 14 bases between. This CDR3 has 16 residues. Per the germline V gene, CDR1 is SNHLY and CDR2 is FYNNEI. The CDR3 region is CASSVQVEGSTDTQYF. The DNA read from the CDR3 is TGTGCCAGCAGTGTACAGGTGGAGGGGAGCACAGATACG.